This entry lists 20 T cell receptor beta chains sequenced from one sample in a study of cytomegalovirus exposure and HLA in healthy donors. Clones were read by immunoSEQ multiplex PCR, and TCRdb kept only the in-frame ones, dropping some. The data hold some 170,000 clones, with approximately 87% observed a single time. Source material: PBMCs. Source of these receptors: a woman aged 25 to 39 in good health and CMV-seronegative.

The rearrangement uses TRBV10-3 and TRBJ1-2; D is possibly TRBD1 (6 bases). Trimming pared 0 bases from V and 3 bases from J, leaving 8 bases between. The V gene's germline CDR1 is ENHRY and CDR2 SYGVKD. The CDR3 is 14 residues long. The CDR3 DNA reads TGTGCCATCAGTGAGTCCGGACAGTACTATGGCTACACCTTC. Translating it yields CAISESGQYYGYTF.

This rearrangement joins TRBV5-4 to TRBJ1-2; D unclear. The CDR3 is 13 amino acids. The V and J ends lost 1 base and 4 bases respectively, with 8 bases between them. CDR1 SGHNT and CDR2 YYREEE come from the germline V gene (reference sequence). The CDR3 reads CASSLSSGYGYTF. CDR3 sequence (DNA): TGTGCCAGCAGCTTGAGCAGCGGCTATGGCTACACCTTC.

The J gene is TRBJ2-7, the V gene TRBV6-1; TRBD1 aligns across 10 bases. Per germline, CDR1 MNHNS and CDR2 SASEGT. The CDR3 consists of 13 residues. V shed 10 bases and J 5 bases; nucleotides not matched to a gene: 8. CDR3 region: CATPGTGVDEQYF. CDR3 sequence (DNA): TGTGCCACGCCCGGGACAGGGGTGGACGAGCAGTACTTC.

The chain uses TRBV2 and TRBJ1-2; D is possibly TRBD1 (5 bases). V lost 4 bases, J lost 8 bases, and 20 bases lay in between. Per germline, CDR1 SNHLY and CDR2 FYNNEI. The CDR3 runs 15 residues. CDR3 protein: CASSVRQGVSGGYTF. The CDR3 coding sequence is TGTGCCAGCAGTGTCCGTCAGGGTGTCTCTGGGGGCTACACCTTC. The full variable domain, with the rest looked up from reference TRBV2 and TRBJ1-2, is EPEVTQTPSHQVTQMGQEVILRCVPISNHLYFYWYRQILGQKVEFLVSFYNNEISEKSEIFDDQFSVERPDGSNFTLKIRSTKLEDSAMYFCASSVRQGVSGGYTFGSGTRLTVV.

V is TRBV6-5 and J is TRBJ2-1; the match to TRBD2 covers 8 bases. This CDR3 is built from 15 residues. V trimming: 8 bases; J trimming: 6 bases; junction bases outside the gene matches: 12. Germline CDR1 MNHEY, CDR2 SVGAGI. The CDR3 DNA reads as TGTGCCAGCGGGGACACGGGGGGGCCGGGCAATGAGCAGTTCTTC. Encoded protein: CASGDTGGPGNEQFF.

The table lists this clone with a few counts. CDR3 nucleotides: TGTGCCAGCAGCGCCGAGGAGGGTCGTTCAAACACTGAAGCTTTCTTT. Translated, it gives CASSAEEGRSNTEAFF. This rearrangement joins TRBV9 to TRBJ1-1; no clear D. The CDR3 has 16 residues. The V end lost 3 bases, the J end lost 2 bases, and 17 bases lay between the germline ends. Per the germline V gene, CDR1 is SGDLS and CDR2 is YYNGEE.

The chain couples TRBV13 to TRBJ2-1; D is perhaps TRBD1 (5 bases). The V end was cut by 3 bases, the J end by 5 bases, with 14 bases between. The CDR3 runs 15 residues. Germline lookup yields CDR1 PRHDT and CDR2 FYEKMQ (reference sequence). CDR3 DNA sequence: TGTGCCAGCAGCTTGGGGCTGTTTGAGAACAATGAGCAGTTCTTC. As protein: CASSLGLFENNEQFF.

This chain connects TRBV2 to TRBJ1-1; 7 nucleotides agree with TRBD1. Trimming removed 1 base from V and 6 bases from J; junction bases left unmatched: 2. The CDR3 is made up of 13 amino acids. Germline assignment: CDR1 SNHLY and CDR2 FYNNEI. For the CDR3, the DNA is TGTGCCAGCAGTGAAGACAGGGGATCTGAAGCTTTCTTT. Encoded protein: CASSEDRGSEAFF.

The CDR3 coding sequence is TGCGCCAGCAGCCGGGCTCCCGGGACAGGACTTATGAACACTGAAGCTTTCTTT. It translates to CASSRAPGTGLMNTEAFF. V and J are TRBV4-1 and TRBJ1-1; 8 nucleotides line up with TRBD1. With V trimmed by 4 bases and J by 0 bases, 13 bases remained unmatched. Germline V gene lookup returns CDR1 MGHRA and CDR2 YSYEKL. The CDR3 is 18 amino acids.

This clone has a single count. The CDR3 is CASSSEGQGTNYGYTF. The CDR3 DNA is TGTGCCAGCAGTAGCGAGGGACAGGGGACTAACTATGGCTACACCTTC. The V gene is TRBV27, the J gene TRBJ1-2; TRBD1 matches at 10 bases. The CDR3 is 16 amino acids. Trimming cost V 5 bases and J 0 bases; bases outside gene matches: 6. Germline V gene data show CDR1 as MNHEY and CDR2 as SMNVEV (reference sequence).

V gene TRBV19 combines with J gene TRBJ2-7; D possibly corresponds to TRBD2 (6 bases). Trimming pared 6 bases from V and 4 bases from J, leaving 7 bases between. The CDR3 consists of 11 residues. Germline loops: CDR1 LNHDA, CDR2 SQIVND (reference sequence). Here the CDR3 reads CASREGYEQYF. The CDR3 DNA reads TGTGCCAGTAGGGAGGGATACGAGCAGTACTTC.

The rearrangement joins TRBV27 to TRBJ1-2; D gene unclear. Germline V gives CDR1 MNHEY, CDR2 SMNVEV (reference sequence). There are 13 residues in the CDR3. V lost 5 bases, J lost 8 bases, and 15 bases lay in between. CDR3 sequence: CASSPTLGRGYTF. The CDR3 coding sequence is TGTGCCAGCAGTCCCACCCTAGGCCGGGGCTACACCTTC.

CDR3 sequence (DNA): TGTGCCAGCAGTTACGGTTGGACAAATTATAATTCACCCCTCCACTTT. Translating it yields CASSYGWTNYNSPLHF. The chain links TRBV6-5 to TRBJ1-6; tentatively, D is TRBD1 (5 bases). CDR1 is MNHEY, CDR2 SVGAGI, per germline. This CDR3 contains 16 residues. The V end lost 2 bases, the J end lost 4 bases, and 12 bases lay between the germline ends.

V is TRBV4-1 and J is TRBJ1-2, with D maybe TRBD1 (6 bases). CDR1 is MGHRA, CDR2 YSYEKL, per germline. This CDR3 has 14 residues. The V gene lost 0 bases and the J gene lost 5 bases, with 10 bases spanning the gap. As DNA, the CDR3 is TGCGCCAGCAGCCAAGAGACGGGACATTATGGCTACACCTTC. It encodes CASSQETGHYGYTF.

The gene calls are TRBV4-3 and TRBJ2-2; D might be TRBD2 (6 bases). CDR1 LGHNA and CDR2 YSLEER come from the germline V gene. Trimming took off 3 bases at V and 2 bases at J, with 16 bases between the two ends. The CDR3 extends over 17 amino acids. CDR3 bases: TGCGCCAGCAGCCACCTTCTCCAGCGGGCAAACACCGGGGAGCTGTTTTTT. It translates to CASSHLLQRANTGELFF.

V and J are TRBV13 and TRBJ2-7; D possibly corresponds to TRBD2 (6 bases). Germline V gives CDR1 PRHDT, CDR2 FYEKMQ (reference sequence). The V end lost 2 bases, the J end lost 4 bases, and 15 bases lay between the germline ends. This CDR3 region has 15 residues. CDR3 sequence: CASSLMGMGTYEQYF. CDR3 coding DNA: TGTGCCAGCAGCTTAATGGGGATGGGGACTTACGAGCAGTACTTC.

This rearrangement joins TRBV29-1 to TRBJ2-1; D is unclear. Germline CDR1 and CDR2: SQVTM and ANQGSEA. The CDR3 runs 12 residues. V dropped 4 bases and J dropped 5 bases, with 9 bases sitting between them. Written as DNA, the CDR3 is TGCAGCGTTGCGGTTTACGACAATGAGCAGTTCTTC. This encodes CSVAVYDNEQFF.

This clone was seen once. The gene calls are TRBV10-1 and TRBJ2-1; TRBD2 might be the D (6 bases). The CDR3 is 14 residues long. V was trimmed by 4 bases and J by 0 bases, leaving 7 bases between them. Germline V gene sequence: CDR1 WNHNN, CDR2 SYGVQD (reference sequence). The CDR3 region is CASSVGSSYNEQFF. As DNA, the CDR3 is TGCGCCAGCAGTGTCGGGAGCTCCTACAATGAGCAGTTCTTC.

The chain has TRBV5-1 and TRBJ2-5; perhaps TRBD1 as D (5 bases). The ends were cut back, 6 bases at V and 5 bases at J, with 14 bases in the middle. CDR3 length equals 13 residues. The germline V gene encodes CDR1 SGHRS and CDR2 YFSETQ. The CDR3 spells CASKTGQGETQYF. In DNA, the CDR3 is TGCGCCAGCAAAACCGGCCAGGGTGAGACCCAGTACTTC.

This chain uses TRBV18 with TRBJ1-3, with TRBD1 matching 8 bases. J lost 2 bases, V lost 1 base, and 4 bases had no gene match. The CDR3 consists of 16 residues. The germline V gene encodes CDR1 KGHSH and CDR2 LQKENI. CDR3 bases: TGTGCCAGCTCACCACGGGAACAGGGGGCTGGAAACACCATATATTTT. It encodes CASSPREQGAGNTIYF.